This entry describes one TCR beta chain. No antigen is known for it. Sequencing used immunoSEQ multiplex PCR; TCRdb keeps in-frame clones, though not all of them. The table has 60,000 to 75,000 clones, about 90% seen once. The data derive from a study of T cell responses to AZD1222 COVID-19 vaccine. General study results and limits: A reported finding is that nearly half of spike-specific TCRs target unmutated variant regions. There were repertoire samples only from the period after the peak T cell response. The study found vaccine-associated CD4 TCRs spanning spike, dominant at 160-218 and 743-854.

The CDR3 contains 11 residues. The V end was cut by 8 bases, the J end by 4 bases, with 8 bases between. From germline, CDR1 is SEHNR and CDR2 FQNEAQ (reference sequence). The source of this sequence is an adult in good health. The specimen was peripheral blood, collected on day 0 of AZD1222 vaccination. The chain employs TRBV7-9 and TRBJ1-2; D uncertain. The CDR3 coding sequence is TGTGCCAGCGGAGAAACCTATGGCTACACCTTC. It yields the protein CASGETYGYTF. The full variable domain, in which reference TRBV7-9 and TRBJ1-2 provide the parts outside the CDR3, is DTGVSQNPRHKITKRGQNVTFRCDPISEHNRLYWYRQTLGQGPEFLTYFQNEAQLEKSRLLSDRFSAERPKGSFSTLEIQRTEQGDSAMYLCASGETYGYTFGSGTRLTVV.